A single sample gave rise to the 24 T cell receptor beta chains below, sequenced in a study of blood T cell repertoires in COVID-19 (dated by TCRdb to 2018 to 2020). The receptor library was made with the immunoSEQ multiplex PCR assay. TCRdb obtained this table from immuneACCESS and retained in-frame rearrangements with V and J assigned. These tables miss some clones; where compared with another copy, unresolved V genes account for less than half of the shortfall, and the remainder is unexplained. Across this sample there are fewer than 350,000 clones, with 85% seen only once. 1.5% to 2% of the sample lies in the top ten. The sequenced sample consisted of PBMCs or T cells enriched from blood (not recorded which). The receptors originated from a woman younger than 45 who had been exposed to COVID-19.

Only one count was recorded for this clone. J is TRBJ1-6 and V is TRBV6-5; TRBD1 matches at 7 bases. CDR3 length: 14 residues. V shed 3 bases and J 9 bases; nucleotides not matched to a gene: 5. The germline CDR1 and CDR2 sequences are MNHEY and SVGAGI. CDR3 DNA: TGTGCCAGCAGTTATGGCAGGGGGAGTTCACCCCTCCACTTT. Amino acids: CASSYGRGSSPLHF.

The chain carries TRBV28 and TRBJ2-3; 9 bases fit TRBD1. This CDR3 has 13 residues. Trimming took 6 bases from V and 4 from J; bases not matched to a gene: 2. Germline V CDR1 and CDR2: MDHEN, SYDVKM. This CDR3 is CASRNRGPDTQYF. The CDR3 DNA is TGTGCCAGCAGGAACAGGGGGCCAGATACGCAGTATTTT.

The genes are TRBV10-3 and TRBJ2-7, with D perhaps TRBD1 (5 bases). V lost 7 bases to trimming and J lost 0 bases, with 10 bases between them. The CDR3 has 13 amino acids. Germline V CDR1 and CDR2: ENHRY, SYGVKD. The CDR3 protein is CAIKGDSSYEQYF. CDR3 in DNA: TGTGCCATCAAAGGCGACAGCTCCTACGAGCAGTACTTC.

CDR3 sequence (DNA): TGTGCCAGCAGCATCTACAGGGGGACGCGAAATGAGCAGTTCTTC. Translating gives CASSIYRGTRNEQFF. The chain is built from TRBV7-9 and TRBJ2-1; 8 nucleotides match TRBD1. The CDR3 has 15 amino acids. V was pared by 5 bases and J by 7 bases, with 10 bases of the junction left unmatched. Germline assignment: CDR1 SEHNR and CDR2 FQNEAQ (reference sequence). Combining the CDR3 with reference TRBV7-9 and TRBJ2-1 gives the whole variable domain DTGVSQNPRHKITKRGQNVTFRCDPISEHNRLYWYRQTLGQGPEFLTYFQNEAQLEKSRLLSDRFSAERPKGSFSTLEIQRTEQGDSAMYLCASSIYRGTRNEQFFGPGTRLTVL.

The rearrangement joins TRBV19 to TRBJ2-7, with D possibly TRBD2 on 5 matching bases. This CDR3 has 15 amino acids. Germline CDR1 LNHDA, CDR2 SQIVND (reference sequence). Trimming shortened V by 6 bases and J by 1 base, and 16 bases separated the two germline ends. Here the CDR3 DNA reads TGTGCCAGTAGCCTTTCTAGCTTATCGTCCTACGAGCAGTACTTC. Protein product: CASSLSSLSSYEQYF.

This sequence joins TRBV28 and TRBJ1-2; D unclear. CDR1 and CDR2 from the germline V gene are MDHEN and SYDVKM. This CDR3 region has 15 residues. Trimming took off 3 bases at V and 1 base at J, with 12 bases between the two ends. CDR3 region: CASSFTGFDNYGYTF. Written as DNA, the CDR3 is TGTGCCAGCAGTTTCACCGGGTTTGATAACTATGGCTACACCTTC.

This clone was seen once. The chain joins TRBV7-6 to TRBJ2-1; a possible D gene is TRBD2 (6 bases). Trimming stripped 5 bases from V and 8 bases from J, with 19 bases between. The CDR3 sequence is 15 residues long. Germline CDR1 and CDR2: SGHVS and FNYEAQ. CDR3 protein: CASSPAGLAWDEQFF. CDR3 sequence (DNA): TGTGCCAGCAGCCCAGCAGGCCTAGCGTGGGATGAGCAGTTCTTC.

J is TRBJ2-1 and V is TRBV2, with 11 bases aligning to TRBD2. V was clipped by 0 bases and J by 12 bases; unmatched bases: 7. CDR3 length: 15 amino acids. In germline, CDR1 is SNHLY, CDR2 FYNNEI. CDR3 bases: TGTGCCAGCAGTGAAGCACTAGCGGGAGAAATGGCGCAGTTCTTC. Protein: CASSEALAGEMAQFF.

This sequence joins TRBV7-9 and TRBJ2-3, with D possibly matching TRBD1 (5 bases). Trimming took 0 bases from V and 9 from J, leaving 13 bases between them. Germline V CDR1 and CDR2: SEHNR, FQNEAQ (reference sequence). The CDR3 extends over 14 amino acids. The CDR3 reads CASSLASKGATQYF. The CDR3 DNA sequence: TGTGCCAGCAGCTTAGCGAGCAAAGGGGCAACGCAGTATTTT.

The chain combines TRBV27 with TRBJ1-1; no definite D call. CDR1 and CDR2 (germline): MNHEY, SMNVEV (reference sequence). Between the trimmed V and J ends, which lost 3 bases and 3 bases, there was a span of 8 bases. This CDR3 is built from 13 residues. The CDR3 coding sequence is TGTGCCAGCAGTTTCGGAGTCGACACTGAAGCTTTCTTT. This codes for CASSFGVDTEAFF.

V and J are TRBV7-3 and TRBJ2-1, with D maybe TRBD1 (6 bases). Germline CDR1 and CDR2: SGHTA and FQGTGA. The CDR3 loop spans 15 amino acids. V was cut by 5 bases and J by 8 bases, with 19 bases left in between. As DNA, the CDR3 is TGTGCCAGCAGCGAGGGGCGCACAGGGTACGATGAGCAGTTCTTC. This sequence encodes CASSEGRTGYDEQFF.

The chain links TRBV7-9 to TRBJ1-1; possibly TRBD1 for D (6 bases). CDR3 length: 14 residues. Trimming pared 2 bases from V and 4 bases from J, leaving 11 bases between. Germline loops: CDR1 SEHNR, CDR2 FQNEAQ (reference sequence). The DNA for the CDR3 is TGTGCCAGCAGCTTAAGTTCCAGGGGCACTGAAGCTTTCTTT. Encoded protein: CASSLSSRGTEAFF.

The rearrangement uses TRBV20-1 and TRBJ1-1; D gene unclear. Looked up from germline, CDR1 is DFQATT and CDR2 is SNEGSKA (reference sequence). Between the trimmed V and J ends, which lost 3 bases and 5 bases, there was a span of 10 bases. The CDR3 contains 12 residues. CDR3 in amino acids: CSASSRETEAFF. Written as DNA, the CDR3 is TGCAGTGCTAGTTCCCGGGAAACTGAAGCTTTCTTT.

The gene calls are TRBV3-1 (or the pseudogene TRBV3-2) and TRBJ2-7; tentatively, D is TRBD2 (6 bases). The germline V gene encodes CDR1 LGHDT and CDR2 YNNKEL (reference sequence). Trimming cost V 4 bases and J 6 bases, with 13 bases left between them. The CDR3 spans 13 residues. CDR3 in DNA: TGTGCCAGCAGCCCCCGGAGGGCAGGCGAGCAGTACTTC. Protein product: CASSPRRAGEQYF.

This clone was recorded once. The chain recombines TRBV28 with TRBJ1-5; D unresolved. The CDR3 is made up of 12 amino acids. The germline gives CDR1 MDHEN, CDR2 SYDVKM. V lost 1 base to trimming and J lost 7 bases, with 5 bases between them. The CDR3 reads CASSLLFQPQHF. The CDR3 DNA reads TGTGCCAGCAGTTTATTATTCCAGCCCCAGCATTTT.

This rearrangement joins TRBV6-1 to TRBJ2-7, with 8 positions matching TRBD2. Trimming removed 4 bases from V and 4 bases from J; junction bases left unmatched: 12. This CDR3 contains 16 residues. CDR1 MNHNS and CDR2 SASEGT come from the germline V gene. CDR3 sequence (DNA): TGTGCCAGCAGTGGGTTCGGGGAGCGGGAGAAGTACGAGCAGTACTTC. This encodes CASSGFGEREKYEQYF.

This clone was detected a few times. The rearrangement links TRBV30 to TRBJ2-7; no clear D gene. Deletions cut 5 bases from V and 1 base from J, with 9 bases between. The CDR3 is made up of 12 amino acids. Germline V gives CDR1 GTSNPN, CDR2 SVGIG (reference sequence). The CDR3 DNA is TGTGCCTGGGCGACTGGGTCCTACGAGCAGTACTTC. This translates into CAWATGSYEQYF.

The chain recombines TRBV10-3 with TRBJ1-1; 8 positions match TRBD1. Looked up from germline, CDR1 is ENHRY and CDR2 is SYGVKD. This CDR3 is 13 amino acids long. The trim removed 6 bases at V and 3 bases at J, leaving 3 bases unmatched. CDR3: CAISNRGDTEAFF. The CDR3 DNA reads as TGTGCCATCAGCAACAGGGGGGACACTGAAGCTTTCTTT.

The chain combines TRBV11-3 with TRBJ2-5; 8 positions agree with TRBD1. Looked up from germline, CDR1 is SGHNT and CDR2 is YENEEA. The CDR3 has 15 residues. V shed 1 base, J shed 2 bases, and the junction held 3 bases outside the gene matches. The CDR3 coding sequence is TGTGCCAGCAGCTTAGGGACAGGGCCTCAAGAGACCCAGTACTTC. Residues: CASSLGTGPQETQYF.

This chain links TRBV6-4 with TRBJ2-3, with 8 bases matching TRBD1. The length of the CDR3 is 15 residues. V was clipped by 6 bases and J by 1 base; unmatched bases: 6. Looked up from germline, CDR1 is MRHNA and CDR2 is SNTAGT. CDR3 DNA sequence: TGTGCCAGCAGCGACAGGGGTGAGGGCACAGATACGCAGTATTTT. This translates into CASSDRGEGTDTQYF.

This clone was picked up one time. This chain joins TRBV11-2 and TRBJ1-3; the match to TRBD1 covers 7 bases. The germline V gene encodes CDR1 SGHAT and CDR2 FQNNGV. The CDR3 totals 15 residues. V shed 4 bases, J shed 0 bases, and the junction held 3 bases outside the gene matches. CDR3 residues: CASSSAGGSGNTIYF. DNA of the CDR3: TGTGCCAGCAGCTCCGCAGGGGGCTCTGGAAACACCATATATTTT.

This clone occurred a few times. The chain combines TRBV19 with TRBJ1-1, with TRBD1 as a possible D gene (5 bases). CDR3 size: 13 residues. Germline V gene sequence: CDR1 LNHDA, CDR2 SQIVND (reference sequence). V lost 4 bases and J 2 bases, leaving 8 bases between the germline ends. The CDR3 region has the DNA TGTGCCAGTAGTACTCAGGGCAACACTGAAGCTTTCTTT. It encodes CASSTQGNTEAFF. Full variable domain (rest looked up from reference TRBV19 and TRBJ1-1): DGGITQSPKYLFRKEGQNVTLSCEQNLNHDAMYWYRQDPGQGLRLIYYSQIVNDFQKGDIAEGYSVSREKKESFPLTVTSAQKNPTAFYLCASSTQGNTEAFFGQGTRLTVV.

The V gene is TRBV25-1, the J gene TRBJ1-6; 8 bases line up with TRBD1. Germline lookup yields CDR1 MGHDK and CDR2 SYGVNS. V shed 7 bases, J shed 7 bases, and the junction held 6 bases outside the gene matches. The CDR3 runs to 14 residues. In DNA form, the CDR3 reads TGTGCCAGCACCCGGCAGGGGGCAAATTCACCCCTCCACTTT. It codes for CASTRQGANSPLHF.

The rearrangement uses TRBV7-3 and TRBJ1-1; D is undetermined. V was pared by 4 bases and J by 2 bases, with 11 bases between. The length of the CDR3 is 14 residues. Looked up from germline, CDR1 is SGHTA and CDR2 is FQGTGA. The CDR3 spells CASSSGSLNTEAFF. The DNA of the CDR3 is TGTGCCAGCAGCTCCGGGTCCTTAAACACTGAAGCTTTCTTT.